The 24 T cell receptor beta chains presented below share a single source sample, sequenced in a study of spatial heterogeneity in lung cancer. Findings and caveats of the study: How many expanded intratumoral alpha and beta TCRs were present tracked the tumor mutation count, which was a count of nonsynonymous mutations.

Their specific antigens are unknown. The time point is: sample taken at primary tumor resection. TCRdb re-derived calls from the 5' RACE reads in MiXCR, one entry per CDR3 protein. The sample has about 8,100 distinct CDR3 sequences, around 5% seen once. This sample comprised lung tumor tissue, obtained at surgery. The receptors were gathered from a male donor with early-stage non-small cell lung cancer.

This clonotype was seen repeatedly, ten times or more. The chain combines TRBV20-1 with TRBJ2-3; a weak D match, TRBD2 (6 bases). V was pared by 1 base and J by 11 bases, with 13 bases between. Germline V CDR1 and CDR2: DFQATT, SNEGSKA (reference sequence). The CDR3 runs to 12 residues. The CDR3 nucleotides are TGCAGTGCTAGAGTGTGGAGGGGAGAGCAGTATTTT. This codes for CSARVWRGEQYF.

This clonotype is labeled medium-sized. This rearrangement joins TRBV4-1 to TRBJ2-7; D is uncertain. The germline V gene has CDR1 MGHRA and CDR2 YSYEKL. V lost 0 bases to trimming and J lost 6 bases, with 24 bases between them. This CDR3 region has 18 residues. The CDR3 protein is CASSQDRQQASALGEQYF. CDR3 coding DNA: TGCGCCAGCAGCCAAGACCGCCAGCAGGCGTCGGCGCTGGGCGAGCAGTACTTC.

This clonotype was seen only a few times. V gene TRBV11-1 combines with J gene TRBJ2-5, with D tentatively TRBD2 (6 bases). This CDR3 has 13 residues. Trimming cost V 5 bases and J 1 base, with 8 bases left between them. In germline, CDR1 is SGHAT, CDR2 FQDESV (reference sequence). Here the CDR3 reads CASSPEGQETQYF. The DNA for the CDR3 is TGTGCCAGCAGCCCGGAGGGCCAAGAGACCCAGTACTTC.

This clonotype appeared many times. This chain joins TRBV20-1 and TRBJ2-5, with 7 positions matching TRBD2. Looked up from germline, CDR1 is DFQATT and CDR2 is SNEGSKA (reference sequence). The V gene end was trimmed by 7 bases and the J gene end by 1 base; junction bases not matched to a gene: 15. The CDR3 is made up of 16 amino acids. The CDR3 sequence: CSVSKAGTNLQETQYF. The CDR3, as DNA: TGCAGTGTATCAAAAGCGGGAACCAACCTCCAAGAGACCCAGTACTTC.

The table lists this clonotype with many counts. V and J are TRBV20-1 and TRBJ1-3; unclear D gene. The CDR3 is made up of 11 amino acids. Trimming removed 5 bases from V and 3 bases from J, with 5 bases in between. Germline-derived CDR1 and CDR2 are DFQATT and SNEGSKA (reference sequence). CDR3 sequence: CSAPIGNTIYF. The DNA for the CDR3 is TGCAGTGCTCCTATTGGAAACACCATATATTTT.

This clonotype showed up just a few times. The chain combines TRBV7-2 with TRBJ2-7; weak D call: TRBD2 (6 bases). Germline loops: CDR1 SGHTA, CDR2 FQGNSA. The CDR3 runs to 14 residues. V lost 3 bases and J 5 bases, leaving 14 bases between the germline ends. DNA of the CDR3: TGTGCCAGCAGCTTGGGACTCGCGAACGACGAGCAGTACTTC. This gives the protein CASSLGLANDEQYF. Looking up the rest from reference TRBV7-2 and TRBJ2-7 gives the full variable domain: GAGVSQSPSNKVTEKGKDVELRCDPISGHTALYWYRQSLGQGLEFLIYFQGNSAPDKSGLPSDRFSAERTGGSVSTLTIQRTQQEDSAVYLCASSLGLANDEQYFGPGTRLTVT.

CDR3 loop: CASCRDGRTDTQYF. CDR3 coding DNA: TGTGCCAGCTGCAGGGACGGACGCACAGATACGCAGTATTTT. The chain combines TRBV6-2 or TRBV6-3 with TRBJ2-3; TRBD1 or TRBD2 may be the D gene (5 bases each). From germline, CDR1 is MNHEY and CDR2 SVGEGT. V dropped 8 bases and J dropped 1 base, with 13 bases sitting between them. The CDR3 has 14 amino acids.

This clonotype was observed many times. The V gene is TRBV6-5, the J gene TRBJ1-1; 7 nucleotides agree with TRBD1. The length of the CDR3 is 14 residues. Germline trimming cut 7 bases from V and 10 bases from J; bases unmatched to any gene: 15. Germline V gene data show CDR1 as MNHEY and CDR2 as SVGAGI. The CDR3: CASKSSFTGVRAFF. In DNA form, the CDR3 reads TGTGCCAGCAAATCTTCCTTCACAGGGGTTAGAGCTTTCTTT.

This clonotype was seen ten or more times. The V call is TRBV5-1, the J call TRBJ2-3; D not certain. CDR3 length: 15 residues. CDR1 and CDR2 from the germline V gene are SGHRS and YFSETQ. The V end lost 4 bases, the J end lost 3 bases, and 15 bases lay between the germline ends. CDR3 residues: CASSATSYGTDTQYF. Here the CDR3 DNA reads TGCGCCAGCAGCGCGACGTCCTACGGGACAGATACGCAGTATTTT.

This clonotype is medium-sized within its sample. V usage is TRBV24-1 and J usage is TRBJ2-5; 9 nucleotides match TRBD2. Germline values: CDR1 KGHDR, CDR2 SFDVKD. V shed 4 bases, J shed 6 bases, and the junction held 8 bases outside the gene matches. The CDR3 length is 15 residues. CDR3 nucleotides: TGTGCCACCAGTGACCCGGGAGCGGGAGGACAGACCCAGTACTTC. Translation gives CATSDPGAGGQTQYF.

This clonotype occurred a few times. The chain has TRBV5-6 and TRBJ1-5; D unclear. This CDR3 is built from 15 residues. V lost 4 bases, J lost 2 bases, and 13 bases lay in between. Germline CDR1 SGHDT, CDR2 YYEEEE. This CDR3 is CASSPRVSRNQPQHF. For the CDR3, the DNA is TGTGCCAGCAGCCCTCGGGTCTCCCGCAATCAGCCCCAGCATTTT.

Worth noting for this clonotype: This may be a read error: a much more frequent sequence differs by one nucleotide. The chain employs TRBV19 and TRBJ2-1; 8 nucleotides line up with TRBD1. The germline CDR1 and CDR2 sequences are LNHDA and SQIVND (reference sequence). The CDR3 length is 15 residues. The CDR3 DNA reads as TGTGCCAGTGGTATACAGGGGGGCCGAAACAATGAGCAGTTCTTC. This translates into CASGIQGGRNNEQFF.

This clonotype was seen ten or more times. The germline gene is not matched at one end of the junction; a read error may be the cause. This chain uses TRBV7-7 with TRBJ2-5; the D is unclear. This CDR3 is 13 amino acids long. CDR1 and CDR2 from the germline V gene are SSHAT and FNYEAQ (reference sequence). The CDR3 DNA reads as TGTGCTAGCAGCTTCAACCCCGGGGAGACCCAGTACTTC. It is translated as CASSFNPGETQYF.

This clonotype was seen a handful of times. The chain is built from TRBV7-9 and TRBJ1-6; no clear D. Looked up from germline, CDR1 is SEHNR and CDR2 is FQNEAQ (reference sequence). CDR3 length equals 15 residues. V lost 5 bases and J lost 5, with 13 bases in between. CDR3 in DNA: TGTGCCAGCAGCCCCCTTTCAGGTGATAATTCACCCCTCCACTTT. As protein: CASSPLSGDNSPLHF.

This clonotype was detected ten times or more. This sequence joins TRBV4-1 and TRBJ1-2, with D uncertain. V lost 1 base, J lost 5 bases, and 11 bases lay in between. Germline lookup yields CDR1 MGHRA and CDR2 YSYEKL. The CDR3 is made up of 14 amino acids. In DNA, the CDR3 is TGCGCCAGCAGCCAAGCCGCTAGGGATTATGGCTACACCTTC. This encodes CASSQAARDYGYTF.

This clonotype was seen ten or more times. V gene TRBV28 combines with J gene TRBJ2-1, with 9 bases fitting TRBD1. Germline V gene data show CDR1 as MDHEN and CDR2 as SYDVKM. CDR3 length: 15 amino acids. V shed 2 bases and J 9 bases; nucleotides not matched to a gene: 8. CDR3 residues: CASSLTTGGRAEQFF. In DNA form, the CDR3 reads TGTGCCAGCAGTTTAACGACAGGGGGGAGGGCTGAGCAGTTCTTC.

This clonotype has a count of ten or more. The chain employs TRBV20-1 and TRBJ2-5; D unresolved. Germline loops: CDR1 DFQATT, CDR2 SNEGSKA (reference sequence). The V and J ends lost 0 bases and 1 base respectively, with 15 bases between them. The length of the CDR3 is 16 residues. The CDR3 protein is CSARDTFLDFQETQYF. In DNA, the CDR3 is TGCAGTGCTAGAGATACGTTTCTAGATTTCCAAGAGACCCAGTACTTC.

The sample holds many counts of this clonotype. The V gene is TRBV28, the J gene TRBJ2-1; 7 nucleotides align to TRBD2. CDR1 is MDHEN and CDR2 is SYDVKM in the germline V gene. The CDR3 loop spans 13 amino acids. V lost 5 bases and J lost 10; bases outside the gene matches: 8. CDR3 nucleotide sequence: TGTGCCAGCAGTACTAGACTAGCCGGCGAGCAGTTCTTC. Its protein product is CASSTRLAGEQFF.

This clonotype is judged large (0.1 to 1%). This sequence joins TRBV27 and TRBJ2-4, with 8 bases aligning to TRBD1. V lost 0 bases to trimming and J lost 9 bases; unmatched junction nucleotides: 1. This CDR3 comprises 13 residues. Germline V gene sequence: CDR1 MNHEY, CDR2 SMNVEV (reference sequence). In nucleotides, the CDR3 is TGTGCCAGCAGTTTATCCGGACAGGGCATTCAGTACTTC. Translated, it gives CASSLSGQGIQYF.

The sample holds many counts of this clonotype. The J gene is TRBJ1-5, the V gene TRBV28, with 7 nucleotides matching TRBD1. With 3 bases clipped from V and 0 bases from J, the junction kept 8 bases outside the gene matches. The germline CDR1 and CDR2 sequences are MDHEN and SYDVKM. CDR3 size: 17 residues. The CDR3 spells CASSFGGQIYSNQPQHF. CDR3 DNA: TGTGCCAGCAGTTTCGGGGGACAGATTTATAGCAATCAGCCCCAGCATTTT.

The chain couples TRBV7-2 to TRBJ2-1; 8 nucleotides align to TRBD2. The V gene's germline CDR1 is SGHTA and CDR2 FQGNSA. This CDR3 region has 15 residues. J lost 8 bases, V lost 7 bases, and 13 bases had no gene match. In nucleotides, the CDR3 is TGTGCCAGCAATACCCGCGGCGGACTAGCCCATGAGCAGTTCTTC. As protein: CASNTRGGLAHEQFF.

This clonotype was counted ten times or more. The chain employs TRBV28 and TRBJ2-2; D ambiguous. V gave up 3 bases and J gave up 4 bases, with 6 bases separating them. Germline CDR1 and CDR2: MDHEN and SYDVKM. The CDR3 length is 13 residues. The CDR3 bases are TGTGCCAGCAGTTTCCCCTCCACCGGGGAGCTGTTTTTT. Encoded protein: CASSFPSTGELFF.

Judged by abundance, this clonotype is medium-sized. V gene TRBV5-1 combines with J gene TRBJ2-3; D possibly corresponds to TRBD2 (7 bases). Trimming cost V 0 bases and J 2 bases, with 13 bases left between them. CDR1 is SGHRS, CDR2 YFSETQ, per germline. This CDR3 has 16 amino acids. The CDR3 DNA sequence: TGCGCCAGCAGCTTGGAACAGGGAGGGCACACAGATACGCAGTATTTT. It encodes CASSLEQGGHTDTQYF.

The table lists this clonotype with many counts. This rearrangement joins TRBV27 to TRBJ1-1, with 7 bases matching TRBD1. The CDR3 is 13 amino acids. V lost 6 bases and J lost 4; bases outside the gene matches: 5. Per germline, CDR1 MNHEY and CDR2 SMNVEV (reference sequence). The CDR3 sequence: CASRDRARTEAFF. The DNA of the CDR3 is TGTGCCAGCAGAGACAGGGCCCGCACTGAAGCTTTCTTT.